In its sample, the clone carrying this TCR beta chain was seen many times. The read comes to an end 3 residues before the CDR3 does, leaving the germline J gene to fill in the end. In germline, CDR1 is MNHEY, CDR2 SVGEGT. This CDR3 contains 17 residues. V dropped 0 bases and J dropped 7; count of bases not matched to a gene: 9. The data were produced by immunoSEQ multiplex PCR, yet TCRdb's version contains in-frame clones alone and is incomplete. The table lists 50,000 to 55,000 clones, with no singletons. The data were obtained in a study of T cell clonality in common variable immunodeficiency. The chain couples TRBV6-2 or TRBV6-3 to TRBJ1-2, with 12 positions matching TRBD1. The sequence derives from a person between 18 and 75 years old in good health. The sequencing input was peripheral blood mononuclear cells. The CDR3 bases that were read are TGTGCCAGCAGTTACTCCCGGGACAGGGGGCTTCGGCTTGGC. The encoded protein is CASSYSRDRGLRLG. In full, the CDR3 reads CASSYSRDRGLRLGYTF.